This T cell receptor (beta chain) was profiled in a study of Graves' ophthalmopathy and Graves' hyperthyroidism. Many counts were recorded for this clonotype. Its matching antigen is unknown. CDR3 size: 12 residues. Trimming removed 3 bases at V and 8 bases at J, with 13 bases between. Germline assignment: CDR1 DFQATT and CDR2 SNEGSKA (reference sequence). Fresh peripheral blood, around 10 ml, was the PBMC source. Findings of the study overall: Blood shared most expanded thyroid clonotypes above 0.001 frequency.

Amplified material comprised TCR beta CDR3 regions derived from RNA transcripts. HTBI primers primed a first-round RT-PCR, and a second-round multiplex PCR followed. TCRdb recomputed calls from the multiplex PCR reads with MiXCR, one row per CDR3 protein. The sample has approximately 500,000 distinct CDR3 sequences; approximately 14% are singletons. This clonotype originated in a woman aged 25-40 years with Graves' ophthalmopathy. This chain links TRBV20-1 with TRBJ1-2; D perhaps matches TRBD1 (6 bases). Source material: blood. For the CDR3, the DNA is TGCAGTGCTAGTTCGGCAGGGGAAGGCTACACCTTC. This translates into CSASSAGEGYTF.